A selection of T cell receptor beta chains follows, all from one sample in a study of blood T cell repertoires in COVID-19. Assay used: immunoSEQ multiplex PCR; TCRdb lists only in-frame clones, some missing. The profile shows around 80,000 clones, approximately 90% of them singletons. The sample was peripheral blood. The receptors originated from a human donor in a cohort sampled during active COVID-19. CDR3s include the opening cysteine and the closing phenylalanine or tryptophan. A D gene is named only where the DNA matches it firmly. A row's size may be missing; if present it is once, few, many or a size class.

abundance: .
j_gene: TRBJ1-4
d_gene: .
v_gene: TRBV30
CDR3aa: CAWSPDRPLDEKLFF
CDR3nt: TGTGCCTGGAGTCCCGACAGGCCCCTGGATGAAAAACTGTTTTTT

abundance: .
j_gene: TRBJ2-7
d_gene: TRBD1
v_gene: TRBV7-2
CDR3aa: CASNPGTGVYEQYF
CDR3nt: TGTGCCAGCAACCCCGGGACAGGGGTTTACGAGCAGTACTTC

abundance: .
j_gene: TRBJ2-4
d_gene: .
v_gene: TRBV2
CDR3aa: CASRGRGSKNIQYF
CDR3nt: TGTGCCAGCAGAGGCCGGGGTAGCAAAAACATTCAGTACTTC

abundance: .
j_gene: TRBJ2-3
d_gene: .
v_gene: TRBV7-2
CDR3aa: CASSSAREDTQYF
CDR3nt: TGTGCCAGCAGCAGCGCTAGGGAGGATACGCAGTATTTT

abundance: .
j_gene: TRBJ1-2
d_gene: TRBD1
v_gene: TRBV5-1
CDR3aa: CASSWGDREANYGYTF
CDR3nt: TGCGCCAGCAGCTGGGGGGACAGGGAAGCTAACTATGGCTACACCTTC

abundance: .
j_gene: TRBJ1-2
d_gene: .
v_gene: TRBV3-1/TRBV3-2
CDR3aa: CASSQDLGYGYTF
CDR3nt: TGTGCCAGCAGCCAAGACCTCGGGTATGGCTACACCTTC

abundance: .
j_gene: TRBJ2-3
d_gene: .
v_gene: TRBV6-5
CDR3aa: CASSSSQGTDTQYF
CDR3nt: TGTGCCAGCAGTAGCTCACAGGGCACAGATACGCAGTATTTT

abundance: .
j_gene: TRBJ2-1
d_gene: TRBD2
v_gene: TRBV5-4
CDR3aa: CASSPPGLVGDEQFF
CDR3nt: TGTGCCAGCAGCCCGCCGGGACTAGTTGGCGATGAGCAGTTCTTC

abundance: .
j_gene: TRBJ1-2
d_gene: .
v_gene: TRBV15
CDR3aa: CATSRDLGHLYGYTF
CDR3nt: TGTGCCACCAGCAGAGACCTCGGACACCTCTATGGCTACACCTTC

abundance: once
j_gene: TRBJ1-2
d_gene: .
v_gene: TRBV6-1
CDR3aa: CASSEPRQLYGYTF
CDR3nt: TGTGCCAGCAGTGAACCCCGACAGCTCTATGGCTACACCTTC

abundance: .
j_gene: TRBJ1-1
d_gene: .
v_gene: TRBV3-1/TRBV3-2
CDR3aa: CASSQVSGGTEAFF
CDR3nt: TGTGCCAGCAGCCAAGTATCGGGGGGTACTGAAGCTTTCTTT

abundance: .
j_gene: TRBJ2-6
d_gene: TRBD2
v_gene: TRBV27
CDR3aa: CASSPLGLAQSSGANVLTF
CDR3nt: TGTGCCAGCAGCCCACTGGGACTAGCTCAGAGCTCTGGGGCCAACGTCCTGACTTTC

abundance: .
j_gene: TRBJ2-1
d_gene: .
v_gene: TRBV18
CDR3aa: CASSPNGGAGSYNEQFF
CDR3nt: TGTGCCAGCTCACCTAACGGCGGGGCCGGCTCCTACAATGAGCAGTTCTTC

abundance: .
j_gene: TRBJ1-2
d_gene: TRBD1
v_gene: TRBV7-9
CDR3aa: CASSFTGGAYYTF
CDR3nt: TGTGCCAGCAGTTTTACAGGGGGCGCCTACTACACCTTC

abundance: .
j_gene: TRBJ1-2
d_gene: TRBD1
v_gene: TRBV30
CDR3aa: CAWSGGTGYGYTF
CDR3nt: TGTGCCTGGAGTGGGGGGACAGGGTATGGCTACACCTTC

abundance: .
j_gene: TRBJ2-4
d_gene: TRBD1
v_gene: TRBV5-1
CDR3aa: CASSRTGGASKNIQYF
CDR3nt: TGCGCCAGCAGCAGAACAGGGGGCGCTTCCAAAAACATTCAGTACTTC

abundance: .
j_gene: TRBJ2-1
d_gene: .
v_gene: TRBV9
CDR3aa: CASSVVSRHENEQFF
CDR3nt: TGTGCCAGCAGCGTAGTTAGTCGCCATGAAAATGAGCAGTTCTTC

abundance: .
j_gene: TRBJ1-1
d_gene: .
v_gene: TRBV5-1
CDR3aa: CASSPDPGGRTEAFF
CDR3nt: TGCGCCAGCAGCCCGGATCCCGGGGGGAGAACTGAAGCTTTCTTT

abundance: .
j_gene: TRBJ1-5
d_gene: .
v_gene: TRBV3-1/TRBV3-2
CDR3aa: CASSQDLSYQPQHF
CDR3nt: TGTGCCAGCAGCCAAGATCTTTCGTATCAGCCCCAGCATTTT

abundance: .
j_gene: TRBJ1-1
d_gene: .
v_gene: TRBV12-5
CDR3aa: CASGLVPDKAFF
CDR3nt: TGTGCTAGTGGTTTGGTACCGGACAAAGCTTTCTTT

abundance: .
j_gene: TRBJ1-2
d_gene: .
v_gene: TRBV29-1
CDR3aa: CSVTTGTNYGYTF
CDR3nt: TGCAGCGTTACGACAGGAACTAACTATGGCTACACCTTC

abundance: .
j_gene: TRBJ2-1
d_gene: TRBD2
v_gene: TRBV4-1
CDR3aa: CASSHIAGEDNEQFF
CDR3nt: TGCGCCAGCAGCCACATAGCGGGAGAGGACAATGAGCAGTTCTTC

abundance: .
j_gene: TRBJ2-7
d_gene: .
v_gene: TRBV29-1
CDR3aa: CSVCKSDKSSYEQYF
CDR3nt: TGCAGCGTTTGCAAATCGGACAAGAGCTCCTACGAGCAGTACTTC

abundance: .
j_gene: TRBJ1-1
d_gene: TRBD1
v_gene: TRBV6-2/TRBV6-3
CDR3aa: CASSYSGGGEAFF
CDR3nt: TGTGCCAGCAGTTACTCAGGGGGCGGTGAAGCTTTCTTT

abundance: few
j_gene: TRBJ2-7
d_gene: .
v_gene: TRBV29-1
CDR3aa: CSIKTGSSYEQYF
CDR3nt: TGCAGCATAAAGACAGGCAGCTCCTACGAGCAGTACTTC

abundance: .
j_gene: TRBJ1-4
d_gene: .
v_gene: TRBV6-5
CDR3aa: CASSHRVTNEKLFF
CDR3nt: TGTGCCAGCAGTCACAGGGTTACGAATGAAAAACTGTTTTTT

abundance: once
j_gene: TRBJ1-1
d_gene: .
v_gene: TRBV20-1
CDR3aa: CSAGDRDKAFF
CDR3nt: TGCAGTGCTGGGGACCGGGACAAAGCTTTCTTT

abundance: once
j_gene: TRBJ1-5
d_gene: TRBD1
v_gene: TRBV5-1
CDR3aa: CASSSTGDQPQHF
CDR3nt: TGCGCCAGCAGCTCGACAGGGGATCAGCCCCAGCATTTT

abundance: .
j_gene: TRBJ2-3
d_gene: .
v_gene: TRBV3-1/TRBV3-2
CDR3aa: CASKSSRGGAGTDTQYF
CDR3nt: TGTGCCAGCAAAAGCTCGCGAGGGGGGGCGGGCACAGATACGCAGTATTTT

abundance: .
j_gene: TRBJ2-1
d_gene: .
v_gene: TRBV20-1
CDR3aa: CSASFRGYNEQFF
CDR3nt: TGCAGTGCTAGTTTCCGGGGCTACAATGAGCAGTTCTTC

abundance: .
j_gene: TRBJ1-6
d_gene: TRBD1
v_gene: TRBV7-9
CDR3aa: CASSFQGGPLHF
CDR3nt: TGTGCCAGCAGCTTCCAGGGGGGTCCTCTCCACTTT

abundance: .
j_gene: TRBJ1-1
d_gene: .
v_gene: TRBV5-1
CDR3aa: CASSLGGMMNTEAFF
CDR3nt: TGCGCCAGCAGCTTGGGCGGAATGATGAACACTGAAGCTTTCTTT

abundance: .
j_gene: TRBJ1-1
d_gene: .
v_gene: TRBV5-1
CDR3aa: CASSLAGRNTEAFF
CDR3nt: TGCGCCAGCAGCTTGGCCGGTAGAAACACTGAAGCTTTCTTT

abundance: .
j_gene: TRBJ2-1
d_gene: TRBD2
v_gene: TRBV7-2
CDR3aa: CASSSPSGRGGEQFF
CDR3nt: TGTGCCAGCAGCTCTCCTAGCGGGAGGGGGGGTGAGCAGTTCTTC

abundance: .
j_gene: TRBJ2-3
d_gene: TRBD2
v_gene: TRBV28
CDR3aa: CASSPGLASDTQYF
CDR3nt: TGTGCCAGCAGTCCGGGACTAGCTTCGGATACGCAGTATTTT

abundance: once
j_gene: TRBJ2-5
d_gene: .
v_gene: TRBV19
CDR3aa: CASLRRVTAETQYF
CDR3nt: TGTGCCAGTCTTCGGAGGGTAACGGCAGAGACCCAGTACTTC

abundance: .
j_gene: TRBJ2-1
d_gene: .
v_gene: TRBV4-1
CDR3aa: CASSQEASGGYNEQFF
CDR3nt: TGCGCCAGCAGCCAAGAGGCGAGCGGAGGGTACAATGAGCAGTTCTTC

abundance: .
j_gene: TRBJ2-1
d_gene: .
v_gene: TRBV12-1
CDR3aa: CASSPRQGANNDEQFF
CDR3nt: TGTGCCAGCAGCCCCAGACAGGGGGCAAATAACGATGAGCAGTTCTTC

abundance: few
j_gene: TRBJ1-1
d_gene: TRBD1
v_gene: TRBV4-2
CDR3aa: CASSQVWTGVKDTEAFF
CDR3nt: TGTGCCAGCAGCCAAGTTTGGACAGGAGTAAAGGACACTGAAGCTTTCTTT

abundance: .
j_gene: TRBJ1-1
d_gene: .
v_gene: TRBV25-1
CDR3aa: CASSEEGGALNTEAFF
CDR3nt: TGTGCCAGCAGTGAAGAGGGAGGAGCCCTGAACACTGAAGCTTTCTTT

abundance: .
j_gene: TRBJ2-3
d_gene: TRBD2
v_gene: TRBV7-2
CDR3aa: CASSLVASGSSDTQYF
CDR3nt: TGTGCCAGCAGCTTAGTGGCTAGCGGGAGTTCAGATACGCAGTATTTT

abundance: .
j_gene: TRBJ1-2
d_gene: .
v_gene: TRBV20-1
CDR3aa: CSATGNYGYTF
CDR3nt: TGCAGTGCTACGGGAAACTATGGCTACACCTTC

abundance: .
j_gene: TRBJ1-1
d_gene: TRBD1
v_gene: TRBV18
CDR3aa: CASSPGQDLEAFF
CDR3nt: TGTGCCAGCTCACCGGGACAGGACCTTGAAGCTTTCTTT

abundance: .
j_gene: TRBJ2-2
d_gene: TRBD2
v_gene: TRBV7-9
CDR3aa: CASSLAASGSFTGELFF
CDR3nt: TGTGCCAGCAGCTTAGCCGCTAGCGGGAGTTTTACCGGGGAGCTGTTTTTT

abundance: .
j_gene: TRBJ2-3
d_gene: .
v_gene: TRBV18
CDR3aa: CASSLRGPDFGTQYF
CDR3nt: TGTGCCAGCTCACTCAGAGGGCCAGACTTCGGTACGCAGTATTTT

abundance: .
j_gene: TRBJ2-2
d_gene: .
v_gene: TRBV27
CDR3aa: CASSSRLGPIPGELFF
CDR3nt: TGTGCCAGCAGTTCCAGACTAGGTCCCATTCCCGGGGAGCTGTTTTTT

abundance: once
j_gene: TRBJ2-6
d_gene: .
v_gene: TRBV29-1
CDR3aa: CSVEGRERSGANVLTF
CDR3nt: TGCAGCGTTGAGGGGCGAGAGAGATCTGGGGCCAACGTCCTGACTTTC

abundance: .
j_gene: TRBJ1-4
d_gene: .
v_gene: TRBV28
CDR3aa: CASSPVSGSKLFF
CDR3nt: TGTGCCAGCAGCCCGGTTTCAGGCTCGAAACTGTTTTTT

abundance: .
j_gene: TRBJ1-2
d_gene: TRBD1
v_gene: TRBV6-1
CDR3aa: CASSEETGVDYGYTF
CDR3nt: TGTGCCAGCAGTGAAGAGACAGGGGTTGACTATGGCTACACCTTC

abundance: .
j_gene: TRBJ2-1
d_gene: TRBD2
v_gene: TRBV11-2
CDR3aa: CASSLVGGGRTDEQFF
CDR3nt: TGTGCCAGCAGCTTAGTTGGCGGCGGGAGGACGGATGAGCAGTTCTTC

abundance: .
j_gene: TRBJ1-2
d_gene: TRBD1
v_gene: TRBV7-9
CDR3aa: CASSLAGTDWNGYTF
CDR3nt: TGTGCCAGCAGCTTAGCCGGGACAGACTGGAATGGCTACACCTTC

abundance: once
j_gene: TRBJ1-1
d_gene: .
v_gene: TRBV19
CDR3aa: CASNFNTGQAGAFF
CDR3nt: TGTGCCAGTAACTTCAATACAGGTCAGGCCGGGGCTTTCTTT